This T cell receptor beta chain was identified in a study of blood T cell repertoires in COVID-19. The overall study: Acute and convalescent COVID-19 specimens originated in the United States, Italy and Spain.

Germline CDR1 and CDR2: MNHEY and SVGAGI. This CDR3 spans 16 amino acids. Germline trimming cut 4 bases from V and 3 bases from J; bases unmatched to any gene: 8. TCRdb keeps only in-frame clones here, not all; method: immunoSEQ multiplex PCR. Of about 370,000 clones in the sample, 80% to 90% were seen once. This clone occurred a few times. Participant-reported clinical history was the basis for cohort assignment. Two negative PCRs, clearance, or symptom resolution had been documented for recovered Cohort 3 donors. The sample consisted of PBMCs or T cells enriched from blood (not recorded which). The receptor comes from a man younger than 35 who had recovered from COVID-19. V is TRBV6-5 and J is TRBJ1-3; 8 bases fit TRBD1. CDR3 nucleotides: TGTGCCAGCAGTTCACCCTCAGGGGGCCGTGGAAACACCATATATTTT. Translated: CASSSPSGGRGNTIYF.